The 12 T cell receptor beta chains below all came from one sample that was sequenced in a study of blood T cell repertoires in COVID-19. Measured with immunoSEQ multiplex PCR; TCRdb has only the in-frame clones, and not every one. The table includes about 140,000 clones, approximately 80% detected once. Sequencing was done on a sample of peripheral blood. These receptors came from an elderly woman in a cohort sampled during active or convalescent COVID-19.

The chain uses TRBV7-9 and TRBJ1-4; the match to TRBD1 covers 7 bases. J gave up 7 bases and V 1 base, and 3 bases lay outside the gene matches. The CDR3 has 14 residues. Per germline, CDR1 SEHNR and CDR2 FQNEAQ (reference sequence). In DNA, the CDR3 is TGTGCCAGCAGCTTAGGGCAGGGGGGTGAAAAACTGTTTTTT. Its protein is CASSLGQGGEKLFF.

The V call is TRBV7-9, the J call TRBJ1-5, with D maybe TRBD1 (5 bases). The CDR3 spans 16 residues. The germline gives CDR1 SEHNR, CDR2 FQNEAQ (reference sequence). Trimming pared 1 base from V and 5 bases from J, leaving 15 bases between. CDR3 sequence: CASSLDWGNNDQPQHF. The CDR3 nucleotides read TGTGCCAGCAGCTTAGACTGGGGCAATAACGATCAGCCCCAGCATTTT.

The rearrangement uses TRBV9 and TRBJ1-2; D unclear. The germline CDR1 and CDR2 sequences are SGDLS and YYNGEE. V lost 2 bases and J lost 1, with 9 bases in between. The length of the CDR3 is 14 residues. CDR3 coding DNA: TGTGCCAGCAGCGTGAACCTAGGTAACTATGGCTACACCTTC. Residues: CASSVNLGNYGYTF. The full variable domain, its missing parts supplied by reference TRBV9 and TRBJ1-2, is DSGVTQTPKHLITATGQRVTLRCSPRSGDLSVYWYQQSLDQGLQFLIQYYNGEERAKGNILERFSAQQFPDLHSELNLSSLELGDSALYFCASSVNLGNYGYTFGSGTRLTVV.

The CDR3 sequence: CASSLVSSYEQYF. The CDR3 region has the DNA TGCGCCAGCAGCTTGGTCAGCTCCTACGAGCAGTACTTC. This chain joins TRBV5-1 and TRBJ2-7; D is unresolved. Between the trimmed V and J ends, which lost 0 bases and 0 bases, there was a span of 4 bases. The CDR3 length is 13 residues. Germline loops: CDR1 SGHRS, CDR2 YFSETQ.

V usage is TRBV7-9 and J usage is TRBJ2-5; D is undetermined. Germline V gene lookup returns CDR1 SEHNR and CDR2 FQNEAQ (reference sequence). The germline V and J ends were trimmed by 2 bases and 5 bases, with 9 bases remaining between them. This CDR3 is built from 13 residues. The CDR3 here is CASSLMSRETQYF. The CDR3 nucleotides read TGTGCCAGCAGCTTAATGTCTCGGGAGACCCAGTACTTC.

The V gene is TRBV19, the J gene TRBJ2-1, with TRBD2 identical over 8 bases. The CDR3 runs 14 residues. CDR1 and CDR2 (germline): LNHDA, SQIVND (reference sequence). The J segment lost 7 bases and the V segment lost 7 bases, leaving 9 bases of the junction unmatched. CDR3 DNA sequence: TGTGCCAGTATCGACGGGGGGGCCAGTAATGAGCAGTTCTTC. Its protein is CASIDGGASNEQFF.

This chain links TRBV7-9 with TRBJ2-3; 10 bases match TRBD2. CDR3 length: 14 amino acids. Germline values: CDR1 SEHNR, CDR2 FQNEAQ (reference sequence). V lost 11 bases to trimming and J lost 2 bases; unmatched junction nucleotides: 7. Here the CDR3 reads CAGFSGGNTDTQYF. CDR3 DNA: TGTGCCGGGTTTAGCGGGGGGAACACAGATACGCAGTATTTT. Together with reference TRBV7-9 and TRBJ2-3, the CDR3 gives the full variable domain: DTGVSQNPRHKITKRGQNVTFRCDPISEHNRLYWYRQTLGQGPEFLTYFQNEAQLEKSRLLSDRFSAERPKGSFSTLEIQRTEQGDSAMYLCAGFSGGNTDTQYFGPGTRLTVL.

Only one count was recorded for this clone. This chain links TRBV30 with TRBJ2-7, with a tentative D call TRBD2 (7 bases). The germline V gene encodes CDR1 GTSNPN and CDR2 SVGIG (reference sequence). Trimming left V 3 bases short and J 1 base short, with 13 bases between. The CDR3 contains 14 residues. This CDR3 is CAWSRGGVSYEQYF. The CDR3 nucleotides are TGTGCCTGGAGCAGAGGGGGGGTTTCCTACGAGCAGTACTTC.

The V call is TRBV19, the J call TRBJ1-2; 8 bases are shared with TRBD1. The V gene end was trimmed by 6 bases and the J gene end by 8 bases; junction bases not matched to a gene: 8. This CDR3 comprises 13 residues. CDR1 LNHDA and CDR2 SQIVND come from the germline V gene (reference sequence). The CDR3 is CASSTRGRGGYTF. Here the CDR3 DNA reads TGTGCCAGTAGCACCAGGGGGCGCGGGGGCTACACCTTC.

The rearrangement uses TRBV28 and TRBJ2-3, with D maybe TRBD1 (5 bases). CDR3 length: 16 residues. Looked up from germline, CDR1 is MDHEN and CDR2 is SYDVKM. The ends were cut back, 4 bases at V and 1 base at J, with 15 bases in the middle. The CDR3 DNA sequence: TGTGCCAGCAGTTGGATTCGTGGCAGGGGCACAGATACGCAGTATTTT. This gives the protein CASSWIRGRGTDTQYF.

The chain employs TRBV6-5 and TRBJ1-4, with no clear D. The V end lost 7 bases, the J end lost 12 bases, and 21 bases lay between the germline ends. Germline V gene data show CDR1 as MNHEY and CDR2 as SVGAGI. The CDR3 is 14 residues long. The CDR3 protein is CASTGSPGREELFF. The CDR3 DNA is TGTGCCAGCACGGGAAGTCCGGGTAGAGAAGAACTGTTTTTT.

This clone was seen a single time. This chain connects TRBV7-7 to TRBJ1-1, with D perhaps TRBD1 (5 bases). The CDR3 is 15 amino acids. Germline V gene sequence: CDR1 SSHAT, CDR2 FNYEAQ (reference sequence). The ends were cut back, 1 base at V and 4 bases at J, with 13 bases in the middle. The CDR3 DNA reads as TGTGCCAGCAGCTTAGTACTCCTGGGGGGCACTGAAGCTTTCTTT. Its protein is CASSLVLLGGTEAFF.